This TCR beta chain appears in the sequencing data of a study of shared clonotypes between healthy human individuals. Recent vaccinations or acute infections were absent in the healthy HIV-negative adult donors. Genomic DNA for unsorted samples, which was extracted with the QIAamp DNA Blood Mini kit, came from about 83 million PBMCs. Using immunoSEQ multiplex PCR, the repertoire was profiled, and TCRdb retains in-frame clones only, with some absent. Altogether about 480,000 clones are present, almost 80% being singletons, with the ten largest covering around 13%. Deletions cut 5 bases from V and 3 bases from J, with 3 bases between. This CDR3 has 12 residues. The germline V gene has CDR1 SGHNT and CDR2 YYREEE (reference sequence).

The sample was PBMCs. The V call is TRBV5-4, the J call TRBJ2-6, with D unclear. This sequence was found in a woman aged 40 to 55 in good health. Some clones in this sample may be carry-over from other donors' samples. CDR3 DNA sequence: TGTGCCAGCAGACTTGGGGCCAACGTCCTGACTTTC. Amino acid sequence: CASRLGANVLTF.